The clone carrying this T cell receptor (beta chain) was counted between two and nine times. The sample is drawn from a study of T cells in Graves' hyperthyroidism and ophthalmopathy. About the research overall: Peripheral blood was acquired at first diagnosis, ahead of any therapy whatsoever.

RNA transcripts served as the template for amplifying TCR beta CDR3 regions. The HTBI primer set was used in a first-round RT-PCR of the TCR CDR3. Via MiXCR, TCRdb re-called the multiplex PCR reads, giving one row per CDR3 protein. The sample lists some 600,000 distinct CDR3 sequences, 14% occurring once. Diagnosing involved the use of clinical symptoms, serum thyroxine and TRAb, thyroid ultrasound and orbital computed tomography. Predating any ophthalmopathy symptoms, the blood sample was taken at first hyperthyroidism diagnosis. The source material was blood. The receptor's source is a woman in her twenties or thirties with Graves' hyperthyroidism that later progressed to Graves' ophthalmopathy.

CDR3 protein: CASSHPGQGRKTEAFF. In nucleotides, the CDR3 is TGCGCCAGCAGCCATCCCGGACAGGGACGGAAGACTGAAGCTTTCTTT. This chain joins TRBV4-1 and TRBJ1-1; 8 bases align to TRBD1. V dropped 3 bases and J dropped 5; count of bases not matched to a gene: 11. The CDR3 spans 16 residues. CDR1 and CDR2 (germline): MGHRA, YSYEKL.